These 2 T cell receptor beta chains were all obtained from the same sample, sequenced in a study of early T cells in non-severe SARS-CoV-2 infection (dated by TCRdb to the early 2020s). The library was made by 5' RACE. Sequenced using a NextSeq 500. Starting from the raw public reads, TCRdb applied fastp trimming at Q25, assembled clones with MiXCR and retained in-frame beta chains. One record per CDR3 amino acid sequence lists the most common genes and DNA. The sample contains tens of thousands of distinct CDR3 sequences, around 15% of them found a single time. Together, the top ten hold about 6.1% of the sample. Sequenced sample: whole blood. These receptors were obtained from an adult who was a healthcare worker with PCR-confirmed SARS-CoV-2 infection or an uninfected control (not recorded which).

This clonotype turned up a few times. This sequence joins TRBV9 and TRBJ1-4; the D gene is possibly TRBD1 (5 bases). The CDR3 totals 15 residues. The germline CDR1 and CDR2 sequences are SGDLS and YYNGEE. Trimming cost V 2 bases and J 8 bases, with 16 bases left between them. The CDR3 nucleotides are TGTGCCAGCAGCGTGGGGTCCCTGGAGGGGGAAAAACTGTTTTTT. This encodes CASSVGSLEGEKLFF.

This chain connects TRBV6-2 or TRBV6-3 to TRBJ2-7; D gene uncertain. V was pared by 7 bases and J by 0 bases, with 7 bases between. The CDR3 spans 12 residues. Germline V gives CDR1 MNHEY, CDR2 SVGEGT. CDR3 sequence (DNA): TGTGCCAGCACCACGAGCTCCTACGAGCAGTACTTC. It translates to CASTTSSYEQYF.